The clone carrying this T cell receptor (beta chain) has a handful of counts. The data originate from a study of cytomegalovirus exposure and HLA in healthy donors. V was pared by 2 bases and J by 4 bases, with 15 bases between. CDR1 is SGHTA, CDR2 FQGTGA, per germline. This CDR3 region has 16 residues. PCR was performed using 60 Vbeta and 13 Jbeta primers. Libraries were prepared by immunoSEQ multiplex PCR; TCRdb keeps only in-frame clonotypes and omits some of them. The sample has around 160,000 clones; roughly four fifths are singletons. The chain links TRBV7-3 to TRBJ2-1, with D perhaps matching TRBD2 (6 bases). This receptor was obtained from a woman in her thirties or forties in good health and CMV-seronegative. The sequenced material came from PBMCs. DNA of the CDR3: TGTGCCAGCAGCTTAGGACGGGAGACCCCTTACAATGAGCAGTTCTTC. Translated, it gives CASSLGRETPYNEQFF.